One sample yielded the 18 T cell receptor beta chains listed below, sequenced in a study of radiation and T cells in renal cell carcinoma. Time point: blood 2 weeks post-SBRT. Treatment in this sample: 15 Gy SBRT to primary tumor, nephrectomy 4 weeks later. Here immunoSEQ multiplex PCR was the method, and the copy in TCRdb shows in-frame clones only, minus some. The sample yields roughly 78,000 clones, about four fifths seen once. The source material was blood, sampled from a patient whose treatment included radiotherapy and nephrectomy. Receptor source: a man aged 55 to 69 with renal cell carcinoma.

This clone came up a few times. This chain connects TRBV5-1 to TRBJ1-2; D is unresolved. Trimming stripped 4 bases from V and 3 bases from J, with 4 bases between. Germline V gene sequence: CDR1 SGHRS, CDR2 YFSETQ. CDR3 length equals 11 residues. CDR3 protein: CASSLDYGYTF. The DNA of the CDR3 is TGCGCCAGCAGCCTGGACTATGGCTACACCTTC.

J is TRBJ2-7 and V is TRBV4-1, with TRBD2 as a possible D gene (5 bases). The CDR3 contains 14 residues. Trimming stripped 2 bases from V and 10 bases from J, with 18 bases between. The germline gives CDR1 MGHRA, CDR2 YSYEKL. Here the CDR3 reads CASSQLASSLPQYF. The CDR3 bases are TGCGCCAGCAGCCAACTAGCTTCGAGCCTCCCACAGTACTTC.

This clone was seen a handful of times. V gene TRBV6-6 combines with J gene TRBJ1-2, with 7 bases lining up with TRBD1. V trimming: 2 bases; J trimming: 7 bases; junction bases outside the gene matches: 7. The CDR3 has 14 amino acids. Germline CDR1 reads MNHNY; CDR2 reads SVGAGI (reference sequence). CDR3 DNA sequence: TGTGCCAGCAGTTACCTGGTGGGACAGAGTGGCTACACCTTC. As protein: CASSYLVGQSGYTF.

The V call is TRBV6-1, the J call TRBJ2-1; D unclear. Germline CDR1 MNHNS, CDR2 SASEGT. Trimming stripped 6 bases from V and 0 bases from J, with 6 bases between. This CDR3 has 13 amino acids. The DNA of the CDR3 is TGTGCCAGCAGCACCAACTCCTACAATGAGCAGTTCTTC. It specifies CASSTNSYNEQFF.

This clone was found a few times. The chain recombines TRBV7-2 with TRBJ2-1, with D hard to call. This CDR3 comprises 12 residues. The V end lost 1 base, the J end lost 10 bases, and 8 bases lay between the germline ends. Germline CDR1 and CDR2: SGHTA and FQGNSA. The CDR3 nucleotides are TGTGCCAGCAGCTTAGGCCTTAGGGAGCAGTTCTTC. As protein: CASSLGLREQFF.

The table lists this clone with many counts. The chain uses TRBV4-1 and TRBJ1-6, with a tentative D call TRBD1 (5 bases). The CDR3 is 15 residues long. The V end was cut by 4 bases, the J end by 5 bases, with 12 bases between. The germline V gene has CDR1 MGHRA and CDR2 YSYEKL. CDR3 coding DNA: TGCGCCAGCAGCCCTCGAGGGACTGATAATTCACCCCTCCACTTT. This encodes CASSPRGTDNSPLHF.

The J gene is TRBJ1-1, the V gene TRBV5-1; unclear D gene. The germline gives CDR1 SGHRS, CDR2 YFSETQ. V lost 0 bases and J lost 5, with 8 bases in between. The CDR3 extends over 13 amino acids. DNA of the CDR3: TGCGCCAGCAGCTTGGGACCTACTACTGAAGCTTTCTTT. Protein product: CASSLGPTTEAFF.

V gene TRBV7-8 combines with J gene TRBJ2-7, with a possible D match to TRBD1 (7 bases). This CDR3 is built from 15 residues. Germline CDR1 is SGHVS and CDR2 is FQNEAQ. Trimming removed 2 bases at V and 1 base at J, with 12 bases between. The CDR3: CASSLRSGGSYEQYF. Written as DNA, the CDR3 is TGTGCCAGCAGCTTAAGGTCAGGGGGGTCCTACGAGCAGTACTTC.

The chain recombines TRBV28 with TRBJ1-2, with D tentatively TRBD1 (5 bases). This CDR3 region has 13 residues. CDR1 and CDR2 from the germline V gene are MDHEN and SYDVKM. V was clipped by 10 bases and J by 5 bases, with 17 bases between them. The CDR3 loop is CATGGGPLYGYTF. CDR3 in DNA: TGTGCCACTGGGGGAGGACCCCTGTATGGCTACACCTTC.

This rearrangement joins TRBV27 to TRBJ2-2; TRBD2 matches 10 bases. Germline V lookup: CDR1 MNHEY, CDR2 SMNVEV (reference sequence). The CDR3 extends over 15 amino acids. J gave up 3 bases and V 8 bases, and 6 bases lay outside the gene matches. Written as DNA, the CDR3 is TGTGCCAGCTCTATAGCGGGAGGTCACACCGGGGAGCTGTTTTTT. It codes for CASSIAGGHTGELFF.

The chain employs TRBV7-9 and TRBJ2-7; tentative D call: TRBD1 (6 bases). This CDR3 comprises 14 residues. V lost 8 bases, J lost 2 bases, and 16 bases lay in between. The germline CDR1 and CDR2 sequences are SEHNR and FQNEAQ (reference sequence). CDR3 protein: CASQDRSATYEQYF. The CDR3 bases are TGTGCCAGCCAAGACAGGTCGGCTACCTACGAGCAGTACTTC.

This chain uses TRBV5-6 with TRBJ2-7; D not resolved. Trimming removed 0 bases from V and 0 bases from J, with 10 bases in between. There are 15 residues in the CDR3. Germline assignment: CDR1 SGHDT and CDR2 YYEEEE. The CDR3 loop is CASSLGRRTSYEQYF. DNA of the CDR3: TGTGCCAGCAGCTTGGGTCGGAGAACCTCCTACGAGCAGTACTTC.

The V call is TRBV4-3, the J call TRBJ1-1; 10 nucleotides line up with TRBD1. Looked up from germline, CDR1 is LGHNA and CDR2 is YSLEER. This CDR3 region has 17 residues. The junction had 8 bases not matched to a gene; V was cut back by 0 bases and J by 4 bases. The CDR3, as DNA: TGCGCCAGCAGCCAAGACATGGGACAGGGGTCGGGCACTGAAGCTTTCTTT. It codes for CASSQDMGQGSGTEAFF.

V is TRBV27 and J is TRBJ2-5, with 10 bases lining up with TRBD2. In germline, CDR1 is MNHEY, CDR2 SMNVEV (reference sequence). The CDR3 loop spans 16 amino acids. The J segment lost 0 bases and the V segment lost 5 bases, leaving 6 bases of the junction unmatched. CDR3 bases: TGTGCCAGCAGTACGACCGGGACTAGCGACCAAGAGACCCAGTACTTC. This encodes CASSTTGTSDQETQYF.

On this clone itself: Relative to the germline gene, one junction end is altered; a read error may explain this. V usage is TRBV20-1 and J usage is TRBJ2-7; 8 nucleotides agree with TRBD1. The CDR3 has 10 amino acids. Germline V lookup: CDR1 DFQATT, CDR2 SNEGSKA (reference sequence). DNA of the CDR3: TGCAGTGCAACTCCGACAGGGGTGGGCTTC. As protein: CSATPTGVGF.

This sequence joins TRBV28 and TRBJ2-7, with D unclear. The V gene's germline CDR1 is MDHEN and CDR2 SYDVKM. V was trimmed by 2 bases and J by 6 bases, leaving 17 bases between them. The CDR3 totals 15 residues. The chain's CDR3 is CASSLVAGVSREQYF. The CDR3 DNA follows: TGTGCCAGCAGTTTAGTCGCAGGTGTTTCGCGCGAGCAGTACTTC.

The rearrangement joins TRBV28 to TRBJ2-3; TRBD2 is a possible D gene (5 bases). V lost 2 bases, J lost 0 bases, and 6 bases lay in between. Germline-derived CDR1 and CDR2 are MDHEN and SYDVKM. CDR3 length: 14 residues. The CDR3 loop is CASSLPGSTDTQYF. CDR3 DNA: TGTGCCAGCAGTTTACCGGGAAGCACAGATACGCAGTATTTT.

The genes are TRBV14 and TRBJ1-6; D remains ambiguous. This CDR3 is built from 14 residues. The germline CDR1 and CDR2 sequences are SGHDN and FVKESK. V was shortened by 0 bases and J by 9 bases, with 9 bases between the two germline ends. The CDR3 bases are TGTGCCAGCAGCCAAGAGAGTGCGGTTTCACCCCTCCACTTT. Translated, it gives CASSQESAVSPLHF. Variable domain in full (rest from reference TRBV14 and TRBJ1-6): EAGVTQFPSHSVIEKGQTVTLRCDPISGHDNLYWYRRVMGKEIKFLLHFVKESKQDESGMPNNRFLAERTGGTYSTLKVQPAELEDSGVYFCASSQESAVSPLHFGNGTRLTVT.